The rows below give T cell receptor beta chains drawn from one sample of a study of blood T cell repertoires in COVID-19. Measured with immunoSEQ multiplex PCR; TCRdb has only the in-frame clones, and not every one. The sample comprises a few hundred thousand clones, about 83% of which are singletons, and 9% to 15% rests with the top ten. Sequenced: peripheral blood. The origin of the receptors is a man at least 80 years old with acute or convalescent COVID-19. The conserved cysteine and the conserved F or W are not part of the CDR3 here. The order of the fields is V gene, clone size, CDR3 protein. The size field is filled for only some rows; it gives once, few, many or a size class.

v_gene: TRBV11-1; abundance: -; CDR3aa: ASSFLAVYNEQF
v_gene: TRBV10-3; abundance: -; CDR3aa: AISDTGVTETQY
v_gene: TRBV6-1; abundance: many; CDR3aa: ASSASGQMATNEKLF
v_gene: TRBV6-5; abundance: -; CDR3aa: ASSHDRVRNEQF
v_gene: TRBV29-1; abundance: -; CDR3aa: SVEGAGGSYNEQF
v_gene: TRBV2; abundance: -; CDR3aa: ASSDLNEKLF
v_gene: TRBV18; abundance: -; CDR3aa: ASSSPVAAPSYEQY
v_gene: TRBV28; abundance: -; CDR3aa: ASSFASGRRYEQY
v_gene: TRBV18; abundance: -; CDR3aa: ASSLDRSTEAF
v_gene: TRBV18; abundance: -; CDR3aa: ASSPVHASGGNEQF
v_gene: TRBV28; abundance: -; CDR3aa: ASSFGHLNTEAF
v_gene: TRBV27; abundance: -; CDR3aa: ASSSHPGGGYNSPLH
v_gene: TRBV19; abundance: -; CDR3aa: GPRRGQEY